This passage covers 31 T cell receptor beta chains from one sample sequenced in a study of OX40 agonist ivuxolimab in advanced cancers. Measured with immunoSEQ multiplex PCR; TCRdb has only the in-frame clones, and not every one. The table has 65,000 to 95,000 clones, 85% to 95% seen once. Source: CD4+ or CD8+ T cells sorted from blood, taken in a trial of the OX40 agonist ivuxolimab. The origin of the receptors is an adult with an advanced solid tumor such as melanoma, head and neck, liver or kidney cancer.

V is TRBV19 and J is TRBJ2-7; TRBD1 agrees at 9 bases. CDR3 size: 13 residues. Per the germline V gene, CDR1 is LNHDA and CDR2 is SQIVND (reference sequence). J gave up 12 bases and V 3 bases, and 9 bases lay outside the gene matches. CDR3 residues: CASSITGTGFLYF. The CDR3 nucleotides read TGTGCCAGTAGTATCACCGGGACAGGGTTTTTGTACTTC.

The V and J genes are TRBV7-9 and TRBJ1-1; no clear D. With 3 bases removed from V and 4 bases from J, the gap between germline ends came to 6 bases. The CDR3 is made up of 12 amino acids. Germline V gene data show CDR1 as SEHNR and CDR2 as FQNEAQ (reference sequence). The CDR3 loop reads CASSLTVTEAFF. For the CDR3, the DNA is TGTGCCAGCAGCTTGACGGTCACTGAAGCTTTCTTT. Together with reference TRBV7-9 and TRBJ1-1, the CDR3 gives the full variable domain: DTGVSQNPRHKITKRGQNVTFRCDPISEHNRLYWYRQTLGQGPEFLTYFQNEAQLEKSRLLSDRFSAERPKGSFSTLEIQRTEQGDSAMYLCASSLTVTEAFFGQGTRLTVV.

The chain joins TRBV14 to TRBJ2-2, with TRBD1 matching 7 bases. Germline-derived CDR1 and CDR2 are SGHDN and FVKESK. Trimming removed 10 bases from V and 7 bases from J; junction bases left unmatched: 18. This CDR3 contains 16 residues. CDR3 in amino acids: CATRALGGERVGELFF. The CDR3 DNA is TGTGCCACCCGGGCACTAGGGGGCGAGCGAGTCGGGGAGCTGTTTTTT.

V and J are TRBV6-1 and TRBJ1-5, with 10 bases lining up with TRBD1. Trimming removed 6 bases from V and 2 bases from J; junction bases left unmatched: 4. Germline V gives CDR1 MNHNS, CDR2 SASEGT. The CDR3 extends over 15 amino acids. The CDR3 DNA sequence: TGTGCCAGCAGCCGGGACAGGGGAGGCAATCAGCCCCAGCATTTT. Translating it yields CASSRDRGGNQPQHF.

V is TRBV6-5 and J is TRBJ1-5; D is perhaps TRBD1 (6 bases). Between the trimmed V and J ends, which lost 2 bases and 5 bases, there was a span of 7 bases. The germline V gene has CDR1 MNHEY and CDR2 SVGAGI. CDR3 length equals 13 residues. CDR3 amino acids: CASSYPGDQPQHF. The DNA of the CDR3 is TGTGCCAGCAGTTACCCAGGGGATCAGCCCCAGCATTTT.

The chain uses TRBV5-1 and TRBJ2-7; no clear D. Trimming cost V 4 bases and J 0 bases, with 5 bases left between them. The CDR3 is 12 amino acids. Germline V CDR1 and CDR2: SGHRS, YFSETQ. CDR3 in DNA: TGCGCCAGCAGCCTGGTCTCCTACGAGCAGTACTTC. Its protein is CASSLVSYEQYF.

The chain carries TRBV6-5 and TRBJ1-1; D unclear. This CDR3 has 15 amino acids. Trimming removed 8 bases from V and 5 bases from J, with 21 bases in between. The germline CDR1 and CDR2 sequences are MNHEY and SVGAGI. This CDR3 is CASRSTREMGTEAFF. Written as DNA, the CDR3 is TGTGCCAGCCGCAGTACACGGGAAATGGGGACTGAAGCTTTCTTT.

This chain uses TRBV14 with TRBJ1-6, with unresolved D. The CDR3 is 16 amino acids. Trimming removed 0 bases from V and 2 bases from J, with 8 bases in between. Germline V CDR1 and CDR2: SGHDN, FVKESK. The CDR3 loop is CASSQERVPYNSPLHF. DNA of the CDR3: TGTGCCAGCAGCCAAGAGAGGGTCCCCTATAATTCACCCCTCCACTTT.

The chain uses TRBV11-2 and TRBJ1-2; D unresolved. The CDR3 covers 14 residues. The V and J ends lost 0 bases and 1 base respectively, with 6 bases between them. Germline CDR1 SGHAT, CDR2 FQNNGV. The CDR3 DNA reads TGTGCCAGCAGCTTAGATCCGGGTAACTATGGCTACACCTTC. Its protein product is CASSLDPGNYGYTF. Combining the CDR3 with reference TRBV11-2 and TRBJ1-2 gives the whole variable domain EAGVAQSPRYKIIEKRQSVAFWCNPISGHATLYWYQQILGQGPKLLIQFQNNGVVDDSQLPKDRFSAERLKGVDSTLKIQPAKLEDSAVYLCASSLDPGNYGYTFGSGTRLTVV.

The rearrangement uses TRBV29-1 and TRBJ1-1; 7 bases align to TRBD1. J gave up 5 bases and V 5 bases, and 8 bases lay outside the gene matches. This CDR3 is 13 amino acids long. The germline V gene has CDR1 SQVTM and CDR2 ANQGSEA. CDR3 sequence reads: CSVSTGPGTEAFF. Here the CDR3 DNA reads TGCAGCGTTTCGACAGGGCCTGGGACTGAAGCTTTCTTT.

The chain couples TRBV18 to TRBJ2-3; D unresolved. This CDR3 has 13 residues. Deletions cut 2 bases from V and 6 bases from J, with 9 bases between. Germline V lookup: CDR1 KGHSH, CDR2 LQKENI. This CDR3 is CASSPSGWDTQYF. In DNA, the CDR3 is TGTGCCAGCTCACCATCAGGTTGGGATACGCAGTATTTT.

This clone was recorded a few times. This chain uses TRBV7-8 with TRBJ2-7, with 8 bases lining up with TRBD2. This CDR3 contains 15 residues. V lost 4 bases, J lost 0 bases, and 5 bases stayed unmatched. The germline CDR1 and CDR2 sequences are SGHVS and FQNEAQ. In DNA, the CDR3 is TGTGCCAGCAGCTCAGGGGCGGGGGGCTCCTACGAGCAGTACTTC. Protein: CASSSGAGGSYEQYF.

This rearrangement joins TRBV7-8 to TRBJ2-2; 8 nucleotides agree with TRBD2. Germline V lookup: CDR1 SGHVS, CDR2 FQNEAQ. The CDR3 extends over 15 amino acids. The V segment lost 5 bases and the J segment 4 bases; nucleotides outside the gene matches: 6. The CDR3 DNA reads as TGTGCCAGCAGCCCCCCTCTAGCGGGCACCGGGGAGCTGTTTTTT. Encoded protein: CASSPPLAGTGELFF.

The chain has TRBV6-4 and TRBJ2-6; maybe TRBD1 (6 bases). With 4 bases removed from V and 0 bases from J, the gap between germline ends came to 10 bases. The CDR3 extends over 16 amino acids. Germline V lookup: CDR1 MRHNA, CDR2 SNTAGT. The CDR3 DNA reads as TGTGCCAGCAGTGGGGGCAGGGGCTCTGGGGCCAACGTCCTGACTTTC. Protein sequence: CASSGGRGSGANVLTF.

The chain links TRBV11-2 to TRBJ2-7; 8 bases align to TRBD1. The germline gives CDR1 SGHAT, CDR2 FQNNGV. V gave up 5 bases and J gave up 6 bases; unmatched junction bases: 6. The CDR3 covers 13 residues. In DNA form, the CDR3 reads TGTGCCAGCAGCCAAGGACAGGGTTCCGAGCAGTACTTC. It is translated as CASSQGQGSEQYF.

The chain recombines TRBV7-9 with TRBJ2-3; TRBD1 or TRBD2 may be the D gene (5 bases each). The CDR3 has 15 amino acids. V lost 4 bases, J lost 0 bases, and 11 bases lay in between. Germline loops: CDR1 SEHNR, CDR2 FQNEAQ (reference sequence). The CDR3 region is CASSWDGDSTDTQYF. The DNA for the CDR3 is TGTGCCAGCAGCTGGGACGGGGATAGCACAGATACGCAGTATTTT. Looking up the rest from reference TRBV7-9 and TRBJ2-3 gives the full variable domain: DTGVSQNPRHKITKRGQNVTFRCDPISEHNRLYWYRQTLGQGPEFLTYFQNEAQLEKSRLLSDRFSAERPKGSFSTLEIQRTEQGDSAMYLCASSWDGDSTDTQYFGPGTRLTVL.

A few counts support this clone. This rearrangement joins TRBV6-4 to TRBJ2-3, with 7 bases identical to TRBD2. Germline CDR1 MRHNA, CDR2 SNTAGT. V dropped 0 bases and J dropped 3; count of bases not matched to a gene: 3. The CDR3 is 15 amino acids. CDR3 sequence: CASSDSAGETDTQYF. Here the CDR3 DNA reads TGTGCCAGCAGTGACTCGGCGGGGGAGACAGATACGCAGTATTTT.

The chain has TRBV6-1 and TRBJ2-2, with 7 bases aligning to TRBD1. The CDR3 length is 17 residues. V gave up 2 bases and J gave up 6 bases; unmatched junction bases: 12. Germline V gene data show CDR1 as MNHNS and CDR2 as SASEGT. The CDR3 protein is CASSEYLLGGLSGELFF. The CDR3 DNA sequence: TGTGCCAGCAGTGAATATCTCTTAGGGGGCCTGTCCGGGGAGCTGTTTTTT.

This sequence joins TRBV10-2 and TRBJ2-5; TRBD2 matches at 10 bases. Germline CDR1 reads WSHSY; CDR2 reads SAAADI. V shed 6 bases and J 5 bases; nucleotides not matched to a gene: 6. The CDR3 is made up of 14 amino acids. CDR3 sequence reads: CASRGAGGPETQYF. CDR3 coding DNA: TGCGCCAGCAGGGGAGCGGGGGGGCCTGAGACCCAGTACTTC.

The chain has TRBV6-5 and TRBJ2-5; 7 bases are shared with TRBD1. The CDR3 totals 14 residues. V was clipped by 2 bases and J by 4 bases; unmatched bases: 4. The germline gives CDR1 MNHEY, CDR2 SVGAGI. CDR3 coding DNA: TGTGCCAGCAGTTACGGGACAGCCGGAGAGACCCAGTACTTC. This encodes CASSYGTAGETQYF.

The chain employs TRBV13 and TRBJ1-6; tentatively, D is TRBD1 (5 bases). CDR3 length equals 15 residues. The germline gives CDR1 PRHDT, CDR2 FYEKMQ (reference sequence). Between the trimmed V and J ends, which lost 7 bases and 4 bases, there was a span of 14 bases. As DNA, the CDR3 is TGTGCCAGCACCTCGGGGCACTTATATAATTCACCCCTCCACTTT. This sequence encodes CASTSGHLYNSPLHF.

This rearrangement joins TRBV5-6 to TRBJ2-7; unclear D gene. CDR1 is SGHDT and CDR2 is YYEEEE in the germline V gene. The CDR3 contains 14 residues. Trimming removed 1 base at V and 0 bases at J, with 8 bases between. CDR3: CASSLLWASYEQYF. The DNA of the CDR3 is TGTGCCAGCAGCTTGTTATGGGCCTCCTACGAGCAGTACTTC.

This chain links TRBV5-1 with TRBJ1-1; a possible D gene is TRBD1 (5 bases). Germline CDR1 and CDR2: SGHRS and YFSETQ. Trimming took 1 base from V and 0 from J, leaving 7 bases between them. There are 14 residues in the CDR3. For the CDR3, the DNA is TGCGCCAGCAGCTTGACAGGTATGAACACTGAAGCTTTCTTT. It specifies CASSLTGMNTEAFF.

V is TRBV13 and J is TRBJ1-3, with D hard to call. The CDR3 loop spans 13 amino acids. The germline gives CDR1 PRHDT, CDR2 FYEKMQ (reference sequence). V lost 6 bases and J lost 2, with 8 bases in between. For the CDR3, the DNA is TGTGCCAGCAGTTTAACAACTGGAAACACCATATATTTT. This codes for CASSLTTGNTIYF.

The rearrangement uses TRBV7-2 and TRBJ1-5, with D unclear. The CDR3 is 15 amino acids. CDR1 is SGHTA, CDR2 FQGNSA, per germline. V lost 5 bases and J lost 3, with 14 bases in between. The CDR3 nucleotides read TGTGCCAGCAGCCCGGACCCCTCTCCCAATCAGCCCCAGCATTTT. Translation: CASSPDPSPNQPQHF.

Only one count was recorded for this clone. V usage is TRBV12-5 and J usage is TRBJ1-2; 9 bases align to TRBD1. CDR1 and CDR2 (germline): LGHNT, FRNRAP. This CDR3 spans 14 amino acids. The J segment lost 4 bases and the V segment lost 8 bases, leaving 8 bases of the junction unmatched. For the CDR3, the DNA is TGTGCTAGTTGGGGGACAGGGCCCTCCTATGGCTACACCTTC. It encodes CASWGTGPSYGYTF.

The chain couples TRBV7-9 to TRBJ1-2; TRBD1 matches 9 bases. The germline V gene encodes CDR1 SEHNR and CDR2 FQNEAQ (reference sequence). V lost 1 base and J lost 4; bases outside the gene matches: 10. The CDR3 sequence is 17 residues long. The CDR3 coding sequence is TGTGCCAGCAGCTTAGGATCACAGGGGGCAGGCGGCTATGGCTACACCTTC. It translates to CASSLGSQGAGGYGYTF.

This sequence joins TRBV10-3 and TRBJ1-6; D ambiguous. This CDR3 comprises 14 residues. The V end lost 3 bases, the J end lost 9 bases, and 12 bases lay between the germline ends. Germline CDR1 is ENHRY and CDR2 is SYGVKD. The CDR3 DNA sequence: TGTGCCATCAGTGATTACGGGCCCTCTTCACCCCTCCACTTT. Residues: CAISDYGPSSPLHF.

This clone was seen a few times. The gene calls are TRBV5-6 and TRBJ1-1, with D perhaps matching TRBD1 (5 bases). Looked up from germline, CDR1 is SGHDT and CDR2 is YYEEEE. With 2 bases removed from V and 1 base from J, the gap between germline ends came to 15 bases. The CDR3 is 16 amino acids. The DNA of the CDR3 is TGTGCCAGCAGCTTTATAATCGGGACTCCGAACACTGAAGCTTTCTTT. The encoded protein is CASSFIIGTPNTEAFF.

The genes are TRBV4-1 and TRBJ1-1; D perhaps matches TRBD1 (6 bases). The length of the CDR3 is 15 residues. V dropped 3 bases and J dropped 5 bases, with 16 bases sitting between them. CDR1 and CDR2 (germline): MGHRA, YSYEKL. CDR3 nucleotides: TGCGCCAGCAGCCAGACAGAGGGGGGGTTTACTGAAGCTTTCTTT. Residues: CASSQTEGGFTEAFF.

This rearrangement joins TRBV5-1 to TRBJ2-3, with D maybe TRBD2 (6 bases). V dropped 1 base and J dropped 1 base, with 7 bases sitting between them. CDR3 length: 14 amino acids. Germline CDR1 reads SGHRS; CDR2 reads YFSETQ. The CDR3 coding sequence is TGCGCCAGCAGCTTGTGGGGGGGCACAGATACGCAGTATTTT. Its translation: CASSLWGGTDTQYF.